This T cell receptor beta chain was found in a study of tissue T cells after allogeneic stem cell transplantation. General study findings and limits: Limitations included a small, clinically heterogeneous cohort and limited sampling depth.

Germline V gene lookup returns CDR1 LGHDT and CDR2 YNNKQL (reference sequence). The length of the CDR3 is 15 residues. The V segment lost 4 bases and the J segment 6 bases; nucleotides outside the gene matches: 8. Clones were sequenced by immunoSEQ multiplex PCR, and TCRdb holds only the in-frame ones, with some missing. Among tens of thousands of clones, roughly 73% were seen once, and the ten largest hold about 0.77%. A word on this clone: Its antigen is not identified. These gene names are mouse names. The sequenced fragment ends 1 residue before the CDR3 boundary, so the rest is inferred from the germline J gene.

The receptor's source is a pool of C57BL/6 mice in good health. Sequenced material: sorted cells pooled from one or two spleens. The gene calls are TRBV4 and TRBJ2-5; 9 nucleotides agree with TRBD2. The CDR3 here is CASSSQLGGRDTQYF. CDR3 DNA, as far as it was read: TGTGCCAGCAGCTCCCAACTGGGGGGACGGGACACCCAGTAC.